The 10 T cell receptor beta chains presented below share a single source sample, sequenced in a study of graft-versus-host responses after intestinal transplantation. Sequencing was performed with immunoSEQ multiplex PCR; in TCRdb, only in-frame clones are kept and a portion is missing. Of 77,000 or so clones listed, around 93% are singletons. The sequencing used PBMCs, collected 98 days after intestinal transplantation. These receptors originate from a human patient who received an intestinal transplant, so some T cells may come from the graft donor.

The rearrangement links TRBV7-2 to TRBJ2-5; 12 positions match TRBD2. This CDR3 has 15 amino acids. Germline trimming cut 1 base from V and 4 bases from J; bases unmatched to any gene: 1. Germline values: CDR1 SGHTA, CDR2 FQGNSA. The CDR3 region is CASSLGTSGAETQYF. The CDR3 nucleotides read TGTGCCAGCAGCTTAGGGACTAGCGGGGCAGAGACCCAGTACTTC.

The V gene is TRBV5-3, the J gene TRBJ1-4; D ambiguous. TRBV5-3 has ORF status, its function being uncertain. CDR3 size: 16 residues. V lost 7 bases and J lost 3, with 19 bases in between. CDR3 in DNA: TGTGCCAGATCCGCTTGGGTGGATCGGTCTAATGAAAAACTGTTTTTT. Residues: CARSAWVDRSNEKLFF.

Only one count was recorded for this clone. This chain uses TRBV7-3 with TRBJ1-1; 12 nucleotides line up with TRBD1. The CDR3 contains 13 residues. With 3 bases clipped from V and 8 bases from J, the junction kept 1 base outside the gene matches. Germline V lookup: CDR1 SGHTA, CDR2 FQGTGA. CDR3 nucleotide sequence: TGTGCCAGCAGCTTGGGGACAGGGGGCGAAGCTTTCTTT. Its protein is CASSLGTGGEAFF.

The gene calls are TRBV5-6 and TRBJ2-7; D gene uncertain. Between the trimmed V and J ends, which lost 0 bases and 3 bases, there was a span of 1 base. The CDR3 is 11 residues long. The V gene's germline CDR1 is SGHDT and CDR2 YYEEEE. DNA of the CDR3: TGTGCCAGCAGCTTGGGCTACGAGCAGTACTTC. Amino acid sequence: CASSLGYEQYF.

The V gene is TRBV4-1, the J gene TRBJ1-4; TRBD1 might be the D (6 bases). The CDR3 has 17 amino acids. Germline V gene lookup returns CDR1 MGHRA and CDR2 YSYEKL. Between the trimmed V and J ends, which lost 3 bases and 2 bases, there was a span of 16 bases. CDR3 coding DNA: TGCGCCAGCAGCCATTGTTGGGGGGCGAGGACTAATGAAAAACTGTTTTTT. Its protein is CASSHCWGARTNEKLFF.

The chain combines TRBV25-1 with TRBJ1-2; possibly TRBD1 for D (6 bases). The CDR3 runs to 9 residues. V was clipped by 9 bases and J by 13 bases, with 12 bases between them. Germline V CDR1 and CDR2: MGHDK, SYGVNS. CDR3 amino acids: CASWEGGTF. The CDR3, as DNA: TGTGCCAGTTGGGAAGGGGGCACCTTC.

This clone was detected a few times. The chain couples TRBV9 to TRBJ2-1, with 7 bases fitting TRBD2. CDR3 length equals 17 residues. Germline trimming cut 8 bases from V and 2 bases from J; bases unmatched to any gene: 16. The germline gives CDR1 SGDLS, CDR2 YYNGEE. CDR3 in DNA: TGTGCCAGACATCAAGGTCAGCGGGAACTTACCTACAATGAGCAGTTCTTC. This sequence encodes CARHQGQRELTYNEQFF.

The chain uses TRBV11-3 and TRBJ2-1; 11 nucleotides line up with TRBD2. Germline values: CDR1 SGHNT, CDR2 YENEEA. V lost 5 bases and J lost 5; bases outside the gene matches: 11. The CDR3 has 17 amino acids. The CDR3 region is CASSQDLAGGINNEQFF. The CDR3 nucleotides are TGTGCCAGCAGCCAAGACTTAGCGGGAGGGATTAACAATGAGCAGTTCTTC.

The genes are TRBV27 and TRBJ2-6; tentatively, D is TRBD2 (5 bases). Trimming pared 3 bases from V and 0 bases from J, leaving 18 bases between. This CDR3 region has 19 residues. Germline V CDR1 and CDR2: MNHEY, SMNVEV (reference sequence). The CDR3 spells CASSFNFEGPPSGANVLTF. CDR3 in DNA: TGTGCCAGCAGTTTCAACTTCGAGGGCCCACCCTCTGGGGCCAACGTCCTGACTTTC.

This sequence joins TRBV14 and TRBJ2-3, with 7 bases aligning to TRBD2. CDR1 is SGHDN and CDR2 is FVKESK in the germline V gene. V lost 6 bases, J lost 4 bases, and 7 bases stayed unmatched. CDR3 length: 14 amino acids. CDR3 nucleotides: TGTGCCAGCAGGCAGCGGGGAAAAGCAGATACGCAGTATTTT. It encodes CASRQRGKADTQYF.